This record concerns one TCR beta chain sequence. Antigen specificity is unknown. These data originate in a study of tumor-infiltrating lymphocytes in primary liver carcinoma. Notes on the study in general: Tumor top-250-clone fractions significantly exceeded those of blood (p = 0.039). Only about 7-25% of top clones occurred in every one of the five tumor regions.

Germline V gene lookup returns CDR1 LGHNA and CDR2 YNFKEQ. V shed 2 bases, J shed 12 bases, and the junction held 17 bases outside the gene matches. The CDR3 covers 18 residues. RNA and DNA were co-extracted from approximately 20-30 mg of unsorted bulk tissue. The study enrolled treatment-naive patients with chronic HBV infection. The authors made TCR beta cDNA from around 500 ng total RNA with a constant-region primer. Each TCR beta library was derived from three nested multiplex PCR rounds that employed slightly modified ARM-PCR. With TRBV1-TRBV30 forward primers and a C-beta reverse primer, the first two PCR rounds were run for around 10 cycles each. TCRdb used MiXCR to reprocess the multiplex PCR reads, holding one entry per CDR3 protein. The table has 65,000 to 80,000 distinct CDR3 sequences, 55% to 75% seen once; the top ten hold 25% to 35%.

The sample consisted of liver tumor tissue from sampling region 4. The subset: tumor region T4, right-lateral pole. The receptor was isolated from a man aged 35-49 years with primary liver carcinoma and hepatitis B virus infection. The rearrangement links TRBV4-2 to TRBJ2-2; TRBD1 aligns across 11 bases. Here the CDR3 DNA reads TGTGCCAGCAGCCAACCAGGGACAGGGGGTTCGAACACAGGGAAGCTGTTTTTT. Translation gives CASSQPGTGGSNTGKLFF.